This T cell receptor beta chain is drawn from a study of PD-1 blockade in classical Hodgkin lymphoma. Whole-study findings and limits: Compared with baseline, CD4+ but not CD8+ TCR diversity had risen significantly by C4D1. Possibly reflecting disease activity or prior therapy, repertoire differences have causes that remain undefined.

Germline CDR1 is SGHNT and CDR2 is YENEEA. This CDR3 is 13 amino acids long. Trimming removed 3 bases at V and 3 bases at J, with 8 bases between. A remark on this clone: What it recognizes is unknown.

Data came from immunoSEQ multiplex PCR; TCRdb stores just in-frame clones and leaves some out. Of fewer than 25,000 clones in the sample, roughly four fifths are singletons; the top ten hold more than 5%. The time point is: cycle 4 day 1 (C4D1), after 5 to 7 weeks of nivolumab. Each of the patients experienced relapse following autologous stem cell transplantation, and their brentuximab vedotin exposure differed. Complete response, partial response or progressive disease were the best responses. The clonotype comes from a human donor with classical Hodgkin lymphoma. The chain links TRBV11-3 to TRBJ1-1; D uncertain. Source: peripheral blood mononuclear cells (PBMCs), taken before the fourth cycle of nivolumab. Written as DNA, the CDR3 is TGTGCCAGCAGCTTGGACCCGGACACTGAAGCTTTCTTT. It specifies CASSLDPDTEAFF.